These 5 T cell receptor beta chains were all obtained from the same sample, sequenced in a study of response to subunit inactivated influenza vaccine. Each CDR3 protein gets one entry after TCRdb re-called the RT-PCR reads with MiXCR. Among hundreds of thousands of distinct CDR3 sequences, approximately 18% were seen once, and the ten largest hold roughly 11%. Sample: PBMCs from blood, taken 5 days after vaccination. The receptor set was obtained from a man aged 45-65 years who received an inactivated influenza vaccine.

Here the CDR3 DNA reads TGTGCCAGCAGCCAAGAAGAACTAGCGGGGCGCTACGAGCAGTACTTC. It specifies CASSQEELAGRYEQYF. The J gene is TRBJ2-7, the V gene TRBV4-2; 10 nucleotides agree with TRBD2. After removal of 0 bases from V and 3 bases from J, the junction contained 5 bases not matched to a gene. The V gene's germline CDR1 is LGHNA and CDR2 YNFKEQ. The CDR3 has 16 amino acids.

This clonotype was counted many times. V is TRBV20-1 and J is TRBJ1-1; no clear D gene. Looked up from germline, CDR1 is DFQATT and CDR2 is SNEGSKA (reference sequence). CDR3 length: 13 amino acids. The V and J ends lost 0 bases and 6 bases respectively, with 11 bases between them. In nucleotides, the CDR3 is TGCAGTGCTAGAGATAGCTACACAGCTGAAGCTTTCTTT. It codes for CSARDSYTAEAFF.

This clonotype occurred a few times. J is TRBJ1-5 and V is TRBV24-1; a weak D match, TRBD1 (5 bases). V lost 3 bases and J 3 bases, leaving 8 bases between the germline ends. The CDR3 consists of 14 residues. Germline lookup yields CDR1 KGHDR and CDR2 SFDVKD. CDR3 sequence: CATSDPRVNQPQHF. In nucleotides, the CDR3 is TGTGCCACCAGTGATCCCAGGGTCAATCAGCCCCAGCATTTT.

The rearrangement uses TRBV5-1 and TRBJ2-1, with TRBD2 matching over 11 bases. The CDR3 contains 15 residues. J was trimmed by 8 bases and V by 4 bases; bases with no gene match: 8. CDR1 and CDR2 (germline): SGHRS, YFSETQ. The CDR3, as DNA: TGCGCCAGCAGCCCAACTAGCGGGGGTCGCGATGAGCAGTTCTTC. Protein: CASSPTSGGRDEQFF.

Only a few counts were recorded for this clonotype. This chain joins TRBV7-9 and TRBJ2-7, with D unclear. Germline CDR1 and CDR2: SEHNR and FQNEAQ (reference sequence). The CDR3 covers 14 residues. Trimming stripped 1 base from V and 0 bases from J, with 7 bases between. CDR3 sequence: CASSLDFYSYEQYF. CDR3 DNA: TGTGCCAGCAGCTTAGACTTCTACTCCTACGAGCAGTACTTC.